This TCR beta chain emerged from a study of T cell repertoires in cytomegalovirus infection. This clonotype came up a few times. Its specificity is not known. TCRdb redid the calling of the reads with MiXCR, one entry per CDR3 protein. The sample lists approximately 590,000 distinct CDR3 sequences, just under 40% occurring once. The V and J ends lost 4 bases and 7 bases respectively, with 16 bases between them. CDR1 is SGHTA and CDR2 is FQGNSA in the germline V gene. This CDR3 has 14 amino acids. The chain employs TRBV7-2 and TRBJ2-5; perhaps TRBD2 as D (6 bases). The material sequenced was cultured PBMCs, taken from culture after CMV antigen stimulation. The sequence was collected from a human donor in good health (CMV status not recorded). Some clones in this sample may be carry-over from other donors' samples. The chain's CDR3 is CASSSPGLVGTQYF. The CDR3 DNA reads TGTGCCAGCAGCTCGCCGGGACTGGTGGGGACCCAGTACTTC.